This T cell receptor (beta chain) was captured in a study of T cell responses to AZD1222 COVID-19 vaccine. The study, taken as a whole, reports: Just a handful of AZD1222 recipients tested seropositive at baseline. Vaccine-associated CD4 TCRs ranged over spike, dominating at 160-218 and 743-854.

Assay used: immunoSEQ multiplex PCR; TCRdb lists only in-frame clones, some missing. Among about 160,000 clones listed, 88% were seen once. This clone was observed a handful of times. Its antigen remains unknown. Pooling was applied to second doses at about 4 or about 12 weeks. The sequence came from an adult who received the AZD1222 COVID-19 vaccine. The sample here was peripheral blood, taken 28 days after the second AZD1222 dose.

The DNA of the CDR3 is TGTGCCAGCAGCCCAAGAAGGGACACTCTCGGTGGCTACACCTTC. The encoded protein is CASSPRRDTLGGYTF. V and J are TRBV7-8 and TRBJ1-2, with TRBD1 as a possible D gene (6 bases). The CDR3 runs 15 residues. The V end lost 5 bases, the J end lost 7 bases, and 20 bases lay between the germline ends. Germline V CDR1 and CDR2: SGHVS, FQNEAQ. The full variable domain, rest sourced from reference TRBV7-8 and TRBJ1-2, is GAGVSQSPRYKVAKRGQDVALRCDPISGHVSLFWYQQALGQGPEFLTYFQNEAQLDKSGLPSDRFFAERPEGSVSTLKIQRTQQEDSAVYLCASSPRRDTLGGYTFGSGTRLTVV.